This paragraph reports one T cell receptor (beta chain). The antigen is not known. This sample was included in a study of cytomegalovirus exposure and HLA in healthy donors. This PCR relied on a set of 60 Vbeta primers and 13 Jbeta primers. The method was immunoSEQ multiplex PCR; TCRdb's version includes in-frame clones alone and lacks a portion of them. The sample lists some 180,000 clones; 78% were seen once. Broader study findings: In vitro data verified three CMV-associated chains as specific for CMV antigens. Earlier findings revealed that most TCR beta V segments proved productive either about 87% or about 30% of the time.

The germline V gene encodes CDR1 SNHLY and CDR2 FYNNEI. The CDR3 loop spans 16 amino acids. With 2 bases clipped from V and 12 bases from J, the junction kept 12 bases outside the gene matches. The chain is built from TRBV2 and TRBJ2-1, with 11 bases that match TRBD2. The sequencing input was PBMCs. The origin of this receptor is a female donor in good health and CMV-seronegative. CDR3 sequence: CASSESLSSGRMGQFF. The CDR3 nucleotides are TGTGCCAGCAGTGAATCGCTGTCTAGCGGGAGGATGGGGCAGTTCTTC.